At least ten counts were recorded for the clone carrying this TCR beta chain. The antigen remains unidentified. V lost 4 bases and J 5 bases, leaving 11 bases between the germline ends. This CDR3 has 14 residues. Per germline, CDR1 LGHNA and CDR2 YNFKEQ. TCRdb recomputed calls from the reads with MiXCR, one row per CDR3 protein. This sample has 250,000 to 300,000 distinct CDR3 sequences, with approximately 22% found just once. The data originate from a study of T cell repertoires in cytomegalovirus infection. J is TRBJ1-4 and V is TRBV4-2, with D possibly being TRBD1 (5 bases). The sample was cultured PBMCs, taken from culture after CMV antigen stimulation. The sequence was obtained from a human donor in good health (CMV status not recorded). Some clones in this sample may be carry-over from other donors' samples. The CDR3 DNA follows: TGTGCCAGCAGCCGGGACGGGGGAAATGAAAAACTGTTTTTT. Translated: CASSRDGGNEKLFF.